The 29 T cell receptor beta chains in this list originate from one sample, sequenced in a study of blood T cells in healthy people across ages. Sample-barcoded 5' priming and a J-beta primer mix drove a second PCR of 7 to 11 cycles. Each CDR3 protein is one row after TCRdb ran MiXCR on the 5' RACE reads. The table includes some 1.8 million distinct CDR3 sequences, approximately 39% detected once. The sequenced sample consisted of blood. The origin of the receptors is a human donor in good health.

This clonotype was counted between two and nine times. V gene TRBV3-1 combines with J gene TRBJ1-5, with no clear D. V gave up 1 base and J gave up 8 bases, with 12 bases separating them. Germline CDR1 and CDR2: LGHDT and YNNKEL (reference sequence). The CDR3 is made up of 14 amino acids. CDR3 sequence: CASSQGDLTEPQHF. DNA for the CDR3: TGTGCCAGCAGCCAAGGCGACCTTACGGAGCCCCAGCATTTT.

The rearrangement joins TRBV7-2 to TRBJ2-7; 7 bases match TRBD2. CDR1 is SGHTA and CDR2 is FQGNSA in the germline V gene. The CDR3 has 15 amino acids. The junction had 14 bases not matched to a gene; V was cut back by 2 bases and J by 10 bases. The CDR3 here is CASSLRTSYGETQYF. In nucleotides, the CDR3 is TGTGCCAGCAGCTTAAGGACTAGTTACGGAGAAACCCAGTACTTC.

This clonotype was observed a few times. V gene TRBV9 combines with J gene TRBJ2-2; the D gene could be TRBD1 or TRBD2 (5 bases each). The V and J ends lost 2 bases and 6 bases respectively, with 5 bases between them. The CDR3 contains 12 residues. Germline lookup yields CDR1 SGDLS and CDR2 YYNGEE. As DNA, the CDR3 is TGTGCCAGCAGCGTGGGACCCGGGGAGCTGTTTTTT. It encodes CASSVGPGELFF.

V gene TRBV7-3 combines with J gene TRBJ2-3, with D perhaps matching TRBD1 (7 bases). The germline gives CDR1 SGHTA, CDR2 FQGTGA. This CDR3 has 14 amino acids. V gave up 4 bases and J gave up 9 bases, with 17 bases separating them. The CDR3 DNA sequence: TGTGCCAGCAGCTCTCGTACCGGAGGGGGCACGCAGTATTTT. It yields the protein CASSSRTGGGTQYF.

A few counts support this clonotype. The chain has TRBV7-9 and TRBJ1-2; D uncertain. V lost 6 bases to trimming and J lost 2 bases, with 13 bases between them. This CDR3 has 14 amino acids. CDR1 SEHNR and CDR2 FQNEAQ come from the germline V gene (reference sequence). The CDR3 protein is CASRPGRENYGYTF. In DNA, the CDR3 is TGTGCCAGCAGACCTGGTAGGGAGAACTATGGCTACACCTTC.

The V call is TRBV14, the J call TRBJ2-2; D remains ambiguous. Deletions cut 1 base from V and 7 bases from J, with 7 bases between. CDR1 and CDR2 (germline): SGHDN, FVKESK. This CDR3 has 13 amino acids. The CDR3 sequence: CASSQVKHGELFF. The CDR3 nucleotides read TGTGCCAGCAGCCAAGTAAAGCACGGGGAGCTGTTTTTT.

A note on this clonotype: Compared with germline, one end of the junction differs, possibly owing to a read error. The CDR3 sequence is CASNRLAGARINYNERFF. CDR3 sequence (DNA): TGTGCCAGCAACCGACTAGCGGGGGCGAGAATAAATTACAATGAGCGGTTCTTC. The chain recombines TRBV7-2 with TRBJ2-1; TRBD2 matches 12 bases. This CDR3 comprises 18 residues. CDR1 is SGHTA and CDR2 is FQGNSA in the germline V gene.

This clonotype was seen only a few times. The chain links TRBV7-2 to TRBJ2-1, with TRBD2 as a possible D gene (6 bases). The J call may be in error: the DNA end matches TRBJ2-7 better. Germline V lookup: CDR1 SGHTA, CDR2 FQGNSA. The CDR3 has 16 amino acids. Written as DNA, the CDR3 is TGTGCCAGCAGCTTGATTTGGAGGGTCTCCTACAATGAGCAGTACTTC. This sequence encodes CASSLIWRVSYNEQYF.

J is TRBJ2-3 and V is TRBV10-3; 12 bases are a match to TRBD1. With V trimmed by 4 bases and J by 6 bases, 2 bases remained unmatched. This CDR3 is 14 amino acids long. The germline V gene has CDR1 ENHRY and CDR2 SYGVKD. CDR3 sequence reads: CAISGDRGQDTQYF. The CDR3 DNA reads as TGTGCCATCAGTGGGGACAGGGGGCAGGATACGCAGTATTTT.

The chain combines TRBV7-2 with TRBJ1-5, with D possibly TRBD1 on 6 matching bases. V lost 2 bases and J 2 bases, leaving 10 bases between the germline ends. The germline gives CDR1 SGHTA, CDR2 FQGNSA. This CDR3 spans 15 amino acids. The CDR3 loop reads CASSLFRQGNQPQHF. CDR3 nucleotides: TGTGCCAGCAGCTTATTCCGACAGGGCAATCAGCCCCAGCATTTT.

The V call is TRBV5-1, the J call TRBJ2-1; TRBD1 aligns across 7 bases. Germline loops: CDR1 SGHRS, CDR2 YFSETQ. The CDR3 contains 16 residues. The junction had 12 bases not matched to a gene; V was cut back by 2 bases and J by 7 bases. The DNA of the CDR3 is TGCGCCAGCAGCTTCGGTCAGGGGGACACGGGGAATGAGCAGTTCTTC. The encoded protein is CASSFGQGDTGNEQFF.

This chain uses TRBV12-3 or TRBV12-4 with TRBJ2-1; no clear D gene. This CDR3 has 13 residues. Trimming took 7 bases from V and 4 from J, leaving 11 bases between them. The CDR3 DNA reads as TGTGCCAGCACGTTTACCCCTTACAATGAGCAGTTCTTC. Translating it yields CASTFTPYNEQFF.

This clonotype appeared a few times. The chain is built from TRBV20-1 and TRBJ2-1, with 10 bases aligning to TRBD2. CDR1 and CDR2 from the germline V gene are DFQATT and SNEGSKA (reference sequence). Trimming at V came to 0 bases and at J to 5 bases, leaving 13 bases not matched to a gene. The CDR3 has 18 amino acids. The CDR3 region has the DNA TGCAGTGCTAGAGATCTAATAAGCGGGGGGGCGAAGAACAATGAGCAGTTCTTC. This codes for CSARDLISGGAKNNEQFF.

As concerns this clonotype: Relative to the germline gene, one junction end is altered; a read error may explain this. The rearrangement links TRBV25-1 to TRBJ2-3; TRBD2 aligns across 9 bases. This CDR3 comprises 14 residues. The germline V gene encodes CDR1 MGHDK and CDR2 SYGVNS. CDR3 DNA: TGTGCCTGCAGTGAGGGACTAGCATTAGATACGCAGTATTTT. This translates into CACSEGLALDTQYF. Complete variable domain (other parts from reference TRBV25-1 and TRBJ2-3): EADIYQTPRYLVIGTGKKITLECSQTMGHDKMYWYQQDPGMELHLIHYSYGVNSTEKGDLSSESTVSRIRTEHFPLTLESARPSHTSQYLCACSEGLALDTQYFGPGTRLTVL.

This clonotype came up a few times. The V call is TRBV7-2, the J call TRBJ1-1; 10 positions match TRBD1. The CDR3 is made up of 15 amino acids. V gave up 3 bases and J gave up 0 bases; unmatched junction bases: 1. Germline CDR1 reads SGHTA; CDR2 reads FQGNSA. The CDR3 spells CASSLTGGVNTEAFF. Written as DNA, the CDR3 is TGTGCCAGCAGCTTGACAGGGGGCGTGAACACTGAAGCTTTCTTT. Full variable domain (missing parts from reference TRBV7-2 and TRBJ1-1): GAGVSQSPSNKVTEKGKDVELRCDPISGHTALYWYRQSLGQGLEFLIYFQGNSAPDKSGLPSDRFSAERTGGSVSTLTIQRTQQEDSAVYLCASSLTGGVNTEAFFGQGTRLTVV.

The V gene is TRBV10-3, the J gene TRBJ2-7; possibly TRBD2 for D (5 bases). The CDR3 has 16 amino acids. The V gene's germline CDR1 is ENHRY and CDR2 SYGVKD. Trimming left V 1 base short and J 3 bases short, with 16 bases between. CDR3 amino acids: CAISELMRRKNYEQYF. The CDR3, as DNA: TGTGCCATCAGTGAGTTAATGCGGAGGAAGAACTACGAGCAGTACTTC.

The chain carries TRBV6-2 or TRBV6-3 and TRBJ2-5; possible D gene TRBD1, 5 bases. Near its end, the DNA agrees better with TRBJ2-7, so the J call may be wrong. Germline loops: CDR1 MNHEY, CDR2 SVGEGT. The CDR3 contains 16 residues. CDR3 nucleotides: TGTGCCAGCAGTTCGGGTACAGGCTTTTTCTTTTACGAGCAGTACTTC. Translation gives CASSSGTGFFFYEQYF.

For this clonotype: The junction shows a germline mismatch at one end, possibly a read error. The chain joins TRBV7-2 to TRBJ1-2, with D possibly matching TRBD1 (5 bases). The CDR3 loop spans 12 amino acids. Germline V gene sequence: CDR1 SGHTA, CDR2 FQGNSA. The CDR3 sequence: CASSLQGGGHTF. Written as DNA, the CDR3 is TGTGCCAGCAGCTTACAGGGTGGTGGCCACACCTTC.

In this sample, this clonotype turned up a few times. CDR3 amino acids: CASSSPPTGPSQETQYF. CDR3 DNA sequence: TGTGCCAGCAGCTCACCACCGACAGGGCCAAGCCAAGAGACCCAGTACTTC. V and J are TRBV7-9 and TRBJ2-5; TRBD1 matches 7 bases. Germline V gives CDR1 SEHNR, CDR2 FQNEAQ (reference sequence). The V segment lost 4 bases and the J segment 1 base; nucleotides outside the gene matches: 12. This CDR3 is built from 17 residues.

This clonotype was seen more than once but under ten times. The chain is built from TRBV7-2 and TRBJ2-5, with 7 nucleotides matching TRBD1. Trimming took 8 bases from V and 11 from J; bases not matched to a gene: 8. The CDR3 length is 11 residues. Germline CDR1 reads SGHTA; CDR2 reads FQGNSA. The CDR3 DNA reads TGTGCCAGCTCCCAGGGGGTGAAGCAGTACTTC. Protein sequence: CASSQGVKQYF.

The chain joins TRBV10-3 to TRBJ2-1; TRBD2 aligns across 12 bases. V shed 6 bases and J 7 bases; nucleotides not matched to a gene: 10. The CDR3 covers 16 residues. Germline CDR1 ENHRY, CDR2 SYGVKD. This chain's CDR3 is CAISALAGGPRNEQFF. CDR3 nucleotides: TGTGCCATCAGCGCCCTAGCGGGGGGGCCACGAAATGAGCAGTTCTTC.

The chain couples TRBV7-9 to TRBJ2-3; 10 nucleotides line up with TRBD1. Losses at the gene ends were 0 bases for V and 5 bases for J; bases not matched to a gene: 5. This CDR3 spans 16 amino acids. Germline CDR1 SEHNR, CDR2 FQNEAQ (reference sequence). The CDR3 spells CASSLATGGGGDTQYF. CDR3 DNA sequence: TGTGCCAGCAGCTTAGCGACAGGGGGCGGTGGAGATACGCAGTATTTT.

This rearrangement joins TRBV15 to TRBJ1-1, with TRBD1 as a possible D gene (5 bases). V gave up 0 bases and J gave up 3 bases, with 11 bases separating them. The germline gives CDR1 LNHNV, CDR2 YYDKDF (reference sequence). The CDR3 totals 15 residues. CDR3 DNA: TGTGCCACCAGCAGAGACGGGGGGAGAGACACTGAAGCTTTCTTT. It codes for CATSRDGGRDTEAFF.

This clonotype was observed a few times. The rearrangement uses TRBV21-1 and TRBJ2-7; TRBD1, the D gene given by the table, was not confirmed from the DNA. TRBV21-1 is a recognized pseudogene. The CDR3 totals 14 residues. CDR3 protein: CASSETVQDYEQYF. DNA of the CDR3: TGTGCCAGCAGCGAGACAGTTCAGGACTACGAGCAGTACTTC.

The chain has TRBV7-6 and TRBJ1-2; no reliable D call. Germline CDR1 reads SGHVS; CDR2 reads FNYEAQ. The V and J ends lost 0 bases and 1 base respectively, with 9 bases between them. This CDR3 has 15 amino acids. The CDR3 DNA is TGTGCCAGCAGCTTAGCGAGCTTTAGTAACTATGGCTACACCTTC. Encoded protein: CASSLASFSNYGYTF.

This clonotype appeared many times. A much larger clonotype is one base distant, so this may be a read error. This sequence joins TRBV29-1 and TRBJ1-4; no firm D call. The CDR3 has 13 amino acids. Germline CDR1 is SQVTM and CDR2 is ANQGSEA. CDR3 amino acids: CSVSLSRGEKRFF. The CDR3 DNA reads TGCAGCGTCAGCCTCTCGCGGGGTGAAAAACGGTTTTTT. The full variable domain, rest sourced from reference TRBV29-1 and TRBJ1-4, is SAVISQKPSRDICQRGTSLTIQCQVDSQVTMMFWYRQQPGQSLTLIATANQGSEATYESGFVIDKFPISRPNLTFSTLTVSNMSPEDSSIYLCSVSLSRGEKRFFGSGTQLSVL.

This clonotype was found a few times. This chain uses TRBV20-1 with TRBJ2-3, with TRBD2 identical over 10 bases. There are 17 residues in the CDR3. CDR1 DFQATT and CDR2 SNEGSKA come from the germline V gene (reference sequence). The junction had 18 bases not matched to a gene; V was cut back by 6 bases and J by 6 bases. The CDR3 nucleotides read TGCAGTGCCAGCTCAGCGGGGGGGCCATTTCTGGCGGATACGCAGTATTTT. Translated: CSASSAGGPFLADTQYF.

This chain links TRBV27 with TRBJ2-7; TRBD1 agrees at 8 bases. Germline CDR1 reads MNHEY; CDR2 reads SMNVEV (reference sequence). CDR3 size: 16 residues. The junction had 12 bases not matched to a gene; V was cut back by 8 bases and J by 0 bases. The CDR3 sequence: CASRLWLQGVSYEQYF. The CDR3 bases are TGTGCCAGCCGTCTATGGTTACAGGGGGTCTCCTACGAGCAGTACTTC.

Concerning this clonotype: The conserved phenylalanine or tryptophan is not found at the CDR3 terminus, so this likely reflects a read error. The chain employs TRBV5-4 and TRBJ2-7; no clear D gene. Germline V lookup: CDR1 SGHNT, CDR2 YYREEE (reference sequence). Between the trimmed V and J ends, which lost 4 bases and 5 bases, there was a span of 13 bases. The length of the CDR3 is 13 residues. In nucleotides, the CDR3 is TGTGCCAGCAGCGTGGCGGTCTTGGACGAGCAGTACCTC. Encoded protein: CASSVAVLDEQYL.